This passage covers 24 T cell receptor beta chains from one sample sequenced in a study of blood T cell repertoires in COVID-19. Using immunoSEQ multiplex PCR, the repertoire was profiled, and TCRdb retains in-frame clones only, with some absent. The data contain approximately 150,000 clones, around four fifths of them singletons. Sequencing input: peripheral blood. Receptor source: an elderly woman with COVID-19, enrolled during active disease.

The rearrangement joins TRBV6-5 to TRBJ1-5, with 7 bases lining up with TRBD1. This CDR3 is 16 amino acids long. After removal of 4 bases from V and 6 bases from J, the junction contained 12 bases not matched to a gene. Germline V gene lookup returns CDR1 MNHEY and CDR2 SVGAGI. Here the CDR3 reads CASSSQTGAAGQPQHF. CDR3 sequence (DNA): TGTGCCAGCAGTTCTCAAACAGGGGCAGCTGGTCAGCCCCAGCATTTT.

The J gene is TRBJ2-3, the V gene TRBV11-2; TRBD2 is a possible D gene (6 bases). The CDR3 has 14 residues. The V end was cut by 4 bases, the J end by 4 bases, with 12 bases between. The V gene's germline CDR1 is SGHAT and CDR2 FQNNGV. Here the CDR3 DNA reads TGTGCCAGCAGCTCTCCGCGGGGAGCAGATACGCAGTATTTT. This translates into CASSSPRGADTQYF.

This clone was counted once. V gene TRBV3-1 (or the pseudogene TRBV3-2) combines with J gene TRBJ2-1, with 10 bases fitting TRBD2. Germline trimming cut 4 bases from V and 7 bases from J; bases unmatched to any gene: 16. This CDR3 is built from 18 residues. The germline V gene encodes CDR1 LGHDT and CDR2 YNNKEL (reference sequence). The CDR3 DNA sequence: TGTGCCAGCAGCCCCCTTGGAGCGGGGGGGGCGGTGGGGAATGAGCAGTTCTTC. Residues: CASSPLGAGGAVGNEQFF.

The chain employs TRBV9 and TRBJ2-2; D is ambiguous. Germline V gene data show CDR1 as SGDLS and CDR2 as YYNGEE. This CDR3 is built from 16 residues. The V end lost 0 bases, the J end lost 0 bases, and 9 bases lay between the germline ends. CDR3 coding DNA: TGTGCCAGCAGCGTAGACGTCAGAACGAACACCGGGGAGCTGTTTTTT. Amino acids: CASSVDVRTNTGELFF.

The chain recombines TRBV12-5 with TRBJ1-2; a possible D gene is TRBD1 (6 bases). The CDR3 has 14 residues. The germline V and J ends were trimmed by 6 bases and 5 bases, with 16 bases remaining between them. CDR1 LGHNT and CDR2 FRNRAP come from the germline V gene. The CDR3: CASGHETGFYGYTF. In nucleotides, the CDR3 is TGTGCTAGTGGCCACGAGACAGGATTTTATGGCTACACCTTC.

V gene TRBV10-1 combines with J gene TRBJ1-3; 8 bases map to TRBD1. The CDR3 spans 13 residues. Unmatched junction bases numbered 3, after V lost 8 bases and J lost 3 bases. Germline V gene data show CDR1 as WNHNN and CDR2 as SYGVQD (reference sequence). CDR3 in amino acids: CASSGQGGNTIYF. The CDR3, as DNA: TGCGCCAGCTCAGGACAGGGTGGAAACACCATATATTTT.

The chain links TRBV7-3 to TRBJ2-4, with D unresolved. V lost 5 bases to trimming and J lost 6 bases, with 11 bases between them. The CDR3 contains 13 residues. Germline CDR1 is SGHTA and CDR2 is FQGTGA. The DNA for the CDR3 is TGTGCCAGCAGCCCCCCCTCCGGAAACATTCAGTACTTC. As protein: CASSPPSGNIQYF.

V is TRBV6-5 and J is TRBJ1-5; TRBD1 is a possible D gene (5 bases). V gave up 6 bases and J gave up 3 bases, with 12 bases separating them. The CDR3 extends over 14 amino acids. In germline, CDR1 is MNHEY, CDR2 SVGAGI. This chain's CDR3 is CASSRREDNQPQHF. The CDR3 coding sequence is TGTGCCAGCAGCCGCAGGGAGGACAATCAGCCCCAGCATTTT.

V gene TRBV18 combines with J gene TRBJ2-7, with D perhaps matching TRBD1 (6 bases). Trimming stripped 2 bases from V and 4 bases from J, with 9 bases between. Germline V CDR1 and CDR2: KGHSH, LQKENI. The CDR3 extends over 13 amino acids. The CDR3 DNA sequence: TGTGCCAGCTCACCAAGACAGGATTACGAGCAGTACTTC. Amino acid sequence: CASSPRQDYEQYF.

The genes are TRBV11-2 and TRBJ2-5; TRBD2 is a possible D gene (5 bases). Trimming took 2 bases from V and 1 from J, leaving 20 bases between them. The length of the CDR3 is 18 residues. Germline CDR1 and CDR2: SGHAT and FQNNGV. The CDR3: CASSLLRRAGSAQETQYF. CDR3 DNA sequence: TGTGCCAGCAGCTTACTCCGCCGGGCGGGTTCGGCCCAAGAGACCCAGTACTTC.

CDR3 sequence reads: CASSVEKYYGYTF. The DNA for the CDR3 is TGTGCCAGTAGTGTGGAGAAGTACTATGGCTACACCTTC. The chain has TRBV19 and TRBJ1-2; D remains unclear. With 5 bases removed from V and 3 bases from J, the gap between germline ends came to 10 bases. The CDR3 length is 13 residues. Germline-derived CDR1 and CDR2 are LNHDA and SQIVND (reference sequence). The full variable domain, its missing parts supplied by reference TRBV19 and TRBJ1-2, is DGGITQSPKYLFRKEGQNVTLSCEQNLNHDAMYWYRQDPGQGLRLIYYSQIVNDFQKGDIAEGYSVSREKKESFPLTVTSAQKNPTAFYLCASSVEKYYGYTFGSGTRLTVV.

CDR3 in DNA: TGTGCCACCAGCAGAGGGGGACAGGGGGTAGTCTATGGCTACACCTTC. Residues: CATSRGGQGVVYGYTF. The V and J genes are TRBV15 and TRBJ1-2; TRBD1 aligns across 11 bases. The CDR3 sequence is 16 residues long. V shed 1 base, J shed 4 bases, and the junction held 5 bases outside the gene matches. Germline loops: CDR1 LNHNV, CDR2 YYDKDF (reference sequence).

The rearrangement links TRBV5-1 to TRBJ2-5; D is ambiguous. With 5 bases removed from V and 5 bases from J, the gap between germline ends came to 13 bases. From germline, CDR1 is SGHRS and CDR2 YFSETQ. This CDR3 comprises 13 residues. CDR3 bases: TGCGCCAGCAGTAGTTTCGTCGGGGAGACCCAGTACTTC. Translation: CASSSFVGETQYF.

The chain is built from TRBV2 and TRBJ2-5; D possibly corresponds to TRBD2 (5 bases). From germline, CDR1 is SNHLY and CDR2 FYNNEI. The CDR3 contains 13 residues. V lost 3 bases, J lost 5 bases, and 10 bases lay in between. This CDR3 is CASSDPGGETQYF. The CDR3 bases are TGTGCCAGCAGTGATCCGGGCGGGGAGACCCAGTACTTC.

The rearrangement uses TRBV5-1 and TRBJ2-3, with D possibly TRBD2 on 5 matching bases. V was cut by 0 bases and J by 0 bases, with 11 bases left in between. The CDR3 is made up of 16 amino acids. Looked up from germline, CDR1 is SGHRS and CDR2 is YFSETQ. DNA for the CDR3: TGCGCCAGCAGCTTGGGACTAACAGATAGCACAGATACGCAGTATTTT. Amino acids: CASSLGLTDSTDTQYF.

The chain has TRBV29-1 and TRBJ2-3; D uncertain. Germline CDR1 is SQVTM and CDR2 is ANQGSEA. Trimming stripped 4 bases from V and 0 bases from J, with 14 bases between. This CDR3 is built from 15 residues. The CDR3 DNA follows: TGCAGCGTTGGAGGCTTCAAATCTAGCACAGATACGCAGTATTTT. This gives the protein CSVGGFKSSTDTQYF.

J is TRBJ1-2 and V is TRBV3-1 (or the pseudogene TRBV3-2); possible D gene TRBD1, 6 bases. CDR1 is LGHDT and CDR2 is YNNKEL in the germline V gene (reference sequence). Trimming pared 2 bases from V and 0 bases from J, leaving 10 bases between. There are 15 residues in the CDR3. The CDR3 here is CASSQQGITNYGYTF. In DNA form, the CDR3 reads TGTGCCAGCAGCCAACAGGGGATAACTAACTATGGCTACACCTTC.

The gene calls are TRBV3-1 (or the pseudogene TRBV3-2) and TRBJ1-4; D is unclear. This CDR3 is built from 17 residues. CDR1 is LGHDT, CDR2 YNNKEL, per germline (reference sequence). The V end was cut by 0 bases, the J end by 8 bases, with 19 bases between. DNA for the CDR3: TGTGCCAGCAGCCAAGATGACCCCATTGTTAGAGGGGAAAAACTGTTTTTT. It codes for CASSQDDPIVRGEKLFF.

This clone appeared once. The CDR3 sequence is CASSTPPDTHAFF. CDR3 in DNA: TGTGCCAGCAGTACCCCACCGGACACACACGCTTTCTTT. The chain links TRBV6-5 to TRBJ1-1; weak D call: TRBD1 (5 bases). CDR3 length equals 13 residues. The germline V gene encodes CDR1 MNHEY and CDR2 SVGAGI. Deletions cut 5 bases from V and 11 bases from J, with 18 bases between.

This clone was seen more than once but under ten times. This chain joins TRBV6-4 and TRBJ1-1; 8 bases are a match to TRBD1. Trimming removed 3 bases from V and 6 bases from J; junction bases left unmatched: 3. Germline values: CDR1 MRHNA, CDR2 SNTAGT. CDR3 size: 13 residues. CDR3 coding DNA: TGTGCCAGCAGTGATCAGACAGGGGCTGAAGCTTTCTTT. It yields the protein CASSDQTGAEAFF.

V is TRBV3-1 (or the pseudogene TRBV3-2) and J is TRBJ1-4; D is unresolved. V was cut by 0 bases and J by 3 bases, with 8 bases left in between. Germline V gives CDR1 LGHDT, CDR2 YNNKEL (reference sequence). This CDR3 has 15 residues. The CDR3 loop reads CASSQERWSNEKLFF. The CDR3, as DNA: TGTGCCAGCAGCCAAGAGAGGTGGTCTAATGAAAAACTGTTTTTT.

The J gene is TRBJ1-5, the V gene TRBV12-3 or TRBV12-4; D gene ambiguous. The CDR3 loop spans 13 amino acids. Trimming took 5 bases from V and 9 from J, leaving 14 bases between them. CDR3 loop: CASSGSGAGPQHF. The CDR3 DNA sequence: TGTGCCAGCAGTGGCAGCGGAGCGGGGCCCCAGCATTTT.

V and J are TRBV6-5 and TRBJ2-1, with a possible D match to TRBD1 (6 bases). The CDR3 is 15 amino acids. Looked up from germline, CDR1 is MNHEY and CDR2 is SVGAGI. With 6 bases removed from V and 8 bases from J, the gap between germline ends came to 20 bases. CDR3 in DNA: TGTGCCAGCAGCTCTATCCCTACAGGGTCCTATGAGCAGTTCTTC. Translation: CASSSIPTGSYEQFF.

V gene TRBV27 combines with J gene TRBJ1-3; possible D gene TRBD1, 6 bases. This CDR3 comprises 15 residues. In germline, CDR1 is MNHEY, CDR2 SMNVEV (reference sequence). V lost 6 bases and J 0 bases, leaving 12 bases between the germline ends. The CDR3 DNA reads TGTGCCAGCAGACCAACAGGGAGCTCTGGAAACACCATATATTTT. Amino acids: CASRPTGSSGNTIYF.